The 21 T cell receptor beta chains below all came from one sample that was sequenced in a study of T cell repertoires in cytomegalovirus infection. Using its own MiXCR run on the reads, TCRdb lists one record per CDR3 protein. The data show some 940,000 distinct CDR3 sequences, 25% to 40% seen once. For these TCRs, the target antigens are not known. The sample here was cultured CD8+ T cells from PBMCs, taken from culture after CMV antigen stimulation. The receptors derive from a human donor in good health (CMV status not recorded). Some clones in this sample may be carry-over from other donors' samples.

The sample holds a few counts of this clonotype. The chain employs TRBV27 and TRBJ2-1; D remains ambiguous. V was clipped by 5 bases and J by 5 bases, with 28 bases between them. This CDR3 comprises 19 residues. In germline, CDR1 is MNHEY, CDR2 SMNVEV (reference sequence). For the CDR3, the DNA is TGTGCCAGCAGTGTCTCCGCAGAATCCTTGCATTATTTCGACAATGAGCAGTTCTTC. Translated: CASSVSAESLHYFDNEQFF.

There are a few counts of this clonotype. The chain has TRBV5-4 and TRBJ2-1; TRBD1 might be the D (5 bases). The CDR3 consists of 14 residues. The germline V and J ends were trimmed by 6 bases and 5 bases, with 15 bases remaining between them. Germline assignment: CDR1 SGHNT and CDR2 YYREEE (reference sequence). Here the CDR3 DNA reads TGTGCCAGCACCATACCGGGCAGGGACAATGAGCAGTTCTTC. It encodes CASTIPGRDNEQFF.

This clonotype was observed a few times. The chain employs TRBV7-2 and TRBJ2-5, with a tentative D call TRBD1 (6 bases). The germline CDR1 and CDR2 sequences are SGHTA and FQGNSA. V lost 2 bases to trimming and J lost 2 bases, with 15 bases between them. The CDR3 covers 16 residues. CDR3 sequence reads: CASSLNGVRGQETQYF. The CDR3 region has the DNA TGTGCCAGCAGCTTAAACGGGGTGAGGGGGCAAGAGACCCAGTACTTC.

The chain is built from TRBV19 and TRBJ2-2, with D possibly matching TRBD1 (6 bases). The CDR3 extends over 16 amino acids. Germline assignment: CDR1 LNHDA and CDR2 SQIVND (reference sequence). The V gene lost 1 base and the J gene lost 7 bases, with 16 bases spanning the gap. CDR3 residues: CASSIGYGTSVGELFF. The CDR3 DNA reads TGTGCCAGTAGTATAGGCTATGGGACATCGGTCGGGGAGCTGTTTTTT.

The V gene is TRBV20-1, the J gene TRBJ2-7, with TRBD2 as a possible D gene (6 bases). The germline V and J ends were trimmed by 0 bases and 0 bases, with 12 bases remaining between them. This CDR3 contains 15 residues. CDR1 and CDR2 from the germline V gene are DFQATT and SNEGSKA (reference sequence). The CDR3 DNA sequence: TGCAGTGCTAGAGACCTAGCGTCTAGCTCCTACGAGCAGTACTTC. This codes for CSARDLASSSYEQYF.

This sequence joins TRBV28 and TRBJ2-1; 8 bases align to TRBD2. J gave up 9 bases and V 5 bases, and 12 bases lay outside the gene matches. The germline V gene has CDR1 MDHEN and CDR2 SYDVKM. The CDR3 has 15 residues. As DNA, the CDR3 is TGTGCCAGCAGTCCCCGCCGGGGGACTAGATCTGAGCAGTTCTTC. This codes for CASSPRRGTRSEQFF.

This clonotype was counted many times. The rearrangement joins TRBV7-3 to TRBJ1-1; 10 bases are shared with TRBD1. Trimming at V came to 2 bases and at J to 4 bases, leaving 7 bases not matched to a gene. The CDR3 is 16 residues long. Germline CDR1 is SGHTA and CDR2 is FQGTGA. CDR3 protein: CASSLSVGDRGTEAFF. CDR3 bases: TGTGCCAGCAGCTTATCCGTCGGGGACAGGGGCACTGAAGCTTTCTTT.

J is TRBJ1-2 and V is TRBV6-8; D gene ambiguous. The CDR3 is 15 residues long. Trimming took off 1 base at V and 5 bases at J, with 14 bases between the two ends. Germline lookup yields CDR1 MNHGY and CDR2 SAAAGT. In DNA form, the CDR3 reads TGTGCCAGCAGTTACTTGACCGCATTTCAGTATGGCTACACCTTC. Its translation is CASSYLTAFQYGYTF.

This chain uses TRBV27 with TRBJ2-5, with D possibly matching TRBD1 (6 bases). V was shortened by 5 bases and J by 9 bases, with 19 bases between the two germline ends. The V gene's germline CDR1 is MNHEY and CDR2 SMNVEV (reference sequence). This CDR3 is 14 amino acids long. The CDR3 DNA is TGTGCCAGCAGTCCGCGGACAGCCCTTGAGGCCCAGTACTTC. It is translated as CASSPRTALEAQYF.

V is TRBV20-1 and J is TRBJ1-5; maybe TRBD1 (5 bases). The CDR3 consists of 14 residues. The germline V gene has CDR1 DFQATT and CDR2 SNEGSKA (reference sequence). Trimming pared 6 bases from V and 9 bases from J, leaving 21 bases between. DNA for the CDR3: TGCAGTGCCCCTGGGGGGGGAGGAGTTACGCCCCAGCATTTT. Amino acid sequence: CSAPGGGGVTPQHF.

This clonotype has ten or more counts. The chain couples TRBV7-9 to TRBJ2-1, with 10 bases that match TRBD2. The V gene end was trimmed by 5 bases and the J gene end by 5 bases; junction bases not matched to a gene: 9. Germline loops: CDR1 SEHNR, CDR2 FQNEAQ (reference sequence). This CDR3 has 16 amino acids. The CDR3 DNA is TGTGCCAGCAGCCCCTCGACTAGCGGGCTTAACAATGAGCAGTTCTTC. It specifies CASSPSTSGLNNEQFF.

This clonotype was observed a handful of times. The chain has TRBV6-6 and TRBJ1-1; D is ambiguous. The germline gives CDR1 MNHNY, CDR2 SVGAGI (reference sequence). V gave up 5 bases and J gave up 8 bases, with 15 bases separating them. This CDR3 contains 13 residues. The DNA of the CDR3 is TGTGCCAGCAGTGCAACCGCCCCAGCCGAAGCTTTCTTT. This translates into CASSATAPAEAFF.

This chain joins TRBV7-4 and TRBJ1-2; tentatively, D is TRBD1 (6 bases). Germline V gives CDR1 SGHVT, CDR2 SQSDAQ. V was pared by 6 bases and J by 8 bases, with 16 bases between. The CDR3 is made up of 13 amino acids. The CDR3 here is CASSSVRGLGYTF. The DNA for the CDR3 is TGTGCCAGCAGTTCTGTCAGGGGCCTAGGCTACACCTTC.

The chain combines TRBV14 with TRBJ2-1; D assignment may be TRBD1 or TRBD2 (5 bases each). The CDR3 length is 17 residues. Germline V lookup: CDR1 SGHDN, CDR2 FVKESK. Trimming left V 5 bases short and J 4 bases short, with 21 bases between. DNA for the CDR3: TGTGCCAGCAGCTCTTTCCGGGGCCAGAAAATGTACAATGAGCAGTTCTTC. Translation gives CASSSFRGQKMYNEQFF.

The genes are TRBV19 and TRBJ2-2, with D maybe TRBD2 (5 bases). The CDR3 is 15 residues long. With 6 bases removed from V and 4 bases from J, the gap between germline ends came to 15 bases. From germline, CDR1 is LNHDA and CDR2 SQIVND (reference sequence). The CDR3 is CASSTPGSVTGELFF. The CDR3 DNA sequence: TGTGCCAGTAGCACGCCGGGGAGCGTCACCGGGGAGCTGTTTTTT.

Written as DNA, the CDR3 is TGTGCCAGCAGCTTAGTGACCCGAAGCACAGATACGCAGTATTTT. Translating gives CASSLVTRSTDTQYF. The rearrangement links TRBV11-2 to TRBJ2-3, with unresolved D. V gave up 1 base and J gave up 0 bases, with 8 bases separating them. The CDR3 length is 15 residues. Germline values: CDR1 SGHAT, CDR2 FQNNGV.

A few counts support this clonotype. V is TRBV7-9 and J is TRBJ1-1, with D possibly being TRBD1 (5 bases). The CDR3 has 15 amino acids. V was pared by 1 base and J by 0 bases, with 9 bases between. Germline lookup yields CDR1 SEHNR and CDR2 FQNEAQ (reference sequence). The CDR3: CASSLVGRLNTEAFF. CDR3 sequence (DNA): TGTGCCAGCAGCTTAGTGGGGCGTTTGAACACTGAAGCTTTCTTT.

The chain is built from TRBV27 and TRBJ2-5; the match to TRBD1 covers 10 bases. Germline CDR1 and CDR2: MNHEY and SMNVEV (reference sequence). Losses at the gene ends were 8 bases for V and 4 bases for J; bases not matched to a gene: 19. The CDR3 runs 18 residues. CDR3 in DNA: TGTGCCAGCGGACTCTCATGGACAGGGGGGGTGTTCGGAGAGACCCAGTACTTC. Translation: CASGLSWTGGVFGETQYF.

The CDR3 region is CATEIRQGRGEQYF. CDR3 nucleotide sequence: TGTGCCACCGAGATCCGACAGGGGCGCGGCGAGCAGTACTTC. The chain employs TRBV7-8 and TRBJ2-7; 8 bases match TRBD1. Germline CDR1 and CDR2: SGHVS and FQNEAQ. V lost 10 bases and J lost 6; bases outside the gene matches: 14. The CDR3 sequence is 14 residues long.

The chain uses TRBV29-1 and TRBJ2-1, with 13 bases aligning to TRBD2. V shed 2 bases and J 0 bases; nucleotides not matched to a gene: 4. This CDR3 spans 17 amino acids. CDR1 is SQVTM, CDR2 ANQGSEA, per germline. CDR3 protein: CSVEILAGGSSYNEQFF. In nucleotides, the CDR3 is TGCAGCGTTGAAATACTAGCGGGGGGGAGCTCCTACAATGAGCAGTTCTTC.

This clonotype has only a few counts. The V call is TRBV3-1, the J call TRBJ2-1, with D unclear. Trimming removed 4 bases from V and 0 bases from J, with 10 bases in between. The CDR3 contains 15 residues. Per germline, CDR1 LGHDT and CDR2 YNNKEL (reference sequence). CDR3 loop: CASSRLFSSYNEQFF. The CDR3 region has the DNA TGTGCCAGCAGCCGACTCTTCAGCTCCTACAATGAGCAGTTCTTC.